This T cell receptor (beta chain) was found in a study of CD4 and CD8 cells across lung adenocarcinoma regions. Localized lung adenocarcinoma, a non-small cell lung cancer, affected the donors. TCRdb re-analysed the PCR reads in MiXCR, keeping a single row per CDR3 protein. In the table there are tens of thousands of distinct CDR3 sequences, 45% to 50% of which are singletons. V was trimmed by 3 bases and J by 6 bases, leaving 12 bases between them. Germline CDR1 and CDR2: MNHEY and SMNVEV (reference sequence). This CDR3 spans 13 amino acids. This TCR was recovered from a male donor with lung adenocarcinoma. The CD4 and CD8 labels of this study may be unreliable. V gene TRBV27 combines with J gene TRBJ2-7; the D gene is possibly TRBD2 (5 bases). Sample: CD8+ T cells from the center of a lung tumor. The CDR3 bases are TGTGCCAGCAGTTTGTTGGCAGGAGGCGAGCAGTACTTC. Protein sequence: CASSLLAGGEQYF.